This TCR beta chain was profiled in a study of Graves' ophthalmopathy and Graves' hyperthyroidism. On the study more broadly: Untreated patients at initial diagnosis provided peripheral blood.

Concerning this clonotype: Its antigen is unidentified.

Study conclusions and caveats: Most thyroid clonotypes with frequency above 0.001 were detected in blood too. The model's ophthalmopathy progression predictions had more than 55% sensitivity and 72.22% specificity.

Pregnant or lactating patients and those with other autoimmune diseases or uncontrolled infections were excluded. V was cut by 6 bases and J by 3 bases, with 12 bases left in between. The CDR3 totals 14 residues. Germline V CDR1 and CDR2: MDHEN, SYDVKM. The sequenced template was RNA, covering the TCR beta CDR3 region. Second-round multiplex PCR came after a first-round RT-PCR that employed HTBI primers. MiXCR, run by TCRdb on the multiplex PCR reads, gives a single entry per CDR3 protein. The sample holds approximately 160,000 distinct CDR3 sequences, 30% to 45% seen once. The clonotype comes from a man younger than 45 with Graves' ophthalmopathy. Sequenced sample: peripheral blood. The rearrangement uses TRBV28 and TRBJ1-5; D may be TRBD1 (5 bases). This chain's CDR3 is CASSWGIDNQPQHF. The CDR3 DNA reads TGTGCCAGCAGCTGGGGGATAGACAATCAGCCCCAGCATTTT.